This is a list of T cell receptor beta chains from one sample in a study of early T cells in non-severe SARS-CoV-2 infection. TCRdb redid the calling of the 5' RACE reads with MiXCR, one entry per CDR3 protein. The sample consists of more than 85,000 distinct CDR3 sequences, roughly 13% of them appearing once. Sequenced here: whole blood, sampled at baseline. These receptors came from an adult who was a healthcare worker with PCR-confirmed SARS-CoV-2 infection or an uninfected control (not recorded which). The CDR3 runs from the conserved cysteine through the conserved F or W. The order of the fields is J gene, clone size, V gene, D gene, CDR3 protein. A D gene is named only where the DNA matches it firmly. Clone size is shown for a subset of rows, as once, few, many or a class of expanded clone.

J: TRBJ2-1
size: -
V: TRBV4-2
D: -
CDR3: CASSQERGNEQFF

J: TRBJ2-1
size: few
V: TRBV20-1
D: TRBD2
CDR3: CSARELANEQFF

J: TRBJ1-5
size: once
V: TRBV5-6
D: -
CDR3: CASSLRGHYNQPQHF

J: TRBJ1-1
size: few
V: TRBV9
D: -
CDR3: CASSVGSGNTEAFF

J: TRBJ2-7
size: few
V: TRBV27
D: -
CDR3: CASGPDYYEQYF

J: TRBJ1-1
size: few
V: TRBV11-2
D: -
CDR3: CASSTGLSTEAFF

J: TRBJ1-4
size: few
V: TRBV12-3/TRBV12-4
D: -
CDR3: CASSLDGEKLFF

J: TRBJ2-1
size: many
V: TRBV19
D: TRBD2
CDR3: CASSSLTSGRSNEQFF

J: TRBJ1-1
size: few
V: TRBV12-3/TRBV12-4
D: -
CDR3: CASSLLGDTEAFF

J: TRBJ1-1
size: few
V: TRBV5-1
D: -
CDR3: CASSLAQAGEAFF

J: TRBJ2-1
size: -
V: TRBV20-1
D: TRBD2
CDR3: CSASPAAGGRNEQFF

J: TRBJ1-6
size: -
V: TRBV6-1
D: -
CDR3: CASSDWVQLPLHF

J: TRBJ1-6
size: -
V: TRBV4-2
D: -
CDR3: CASSQAIDSNSPLHF

J: TRBJ1-1
size: few
V: TRBV2
D: -
CDR3: CASSVRKANTEAFF

J: TRBJ2-2
size: few
V: TRBV5-4
D: -
CDR3: CASSLVGPGELFF

J: TRBJ2-7
size: -
V: TRBV2
D: -
CDR3: CATLGGRGSYEQYF

J: TRBJ1-5
size: few
V: TRBV6-2/TRBV6-3
D: TRBD1
CDR3: CASRDRVVQPQHF

J: TRBJ1-1
size: -
V: TRBV7-4
D: TRBD1
CDR3: CAYRTGDNTEAFF

J: TRBJ2-7
size: -
V: TRBV6-1
D: -
CDR3: CASSEAYRVSEQYF

J: TRBJ2-3
size: few
V: TRBV7-3
D: -
CDR3: CASSLKTPAADTQYF

J: TRBJ2-3
size: few
V: TRBV6-6
D: -
CDR3: CASSTGRTTDTQYF

J: TRBJ1-1
size: -
V: TRBV6-5
D: -
CDR3: CATQPGGNMNTEAFF

J: TRBJ2-1
size: -
V: TRBV7-9
D: -
CDR3: CASSLQINEQFF

J: TRBJ2-3
size: -
V: TRBV6-5
D: TRBD1
CDR3: CASSSRPGQSTDTQYF

J: TRBJ2-3
size: few
V: TRBV4-1
D: -
CDR3: CASSQDLWVRTDTSTDTQYF

J: TRBJ2-7
size: many
V: TRBV4-1
D: -
CDR3: CASSQPSSYEQYF

J: TRBJ2-1
size: -
V: TRBV20-1
D: TRBD1
CDR3: CSARSETGQGSYNEQFF

J: TRBJ2-4
size: many
V: TRBV7-3
D: -
CDR3: CASSLEPFGNIQYF

J: TRBJ2-2
size: few
V: TRBV20-1
D: TRBD2
CDR3: CSARRTSGTGELFF

J: TRBJ2-3
size: few
V: TRBV14
D: -
CDR3: CASSQWGNPDTQYF

J: TRBJ1-2
size: many
V: TRBV28
D: -
CDR3: CASSTRRYGYTF

J: TRBJ2-1
size: -
V: TRBV5-1
D: -
CDR3: CASSSQFGDNEQFF

J: TRBJ2-7
size: few
V: TRBV28
D: -
CDR3: CASSLAGAQSYEQYF

J: TRBJ1-3
size: few
V: TRBV30
D: -
CDR3: CAWKVGYSGNTIYF

J: TRBJ1-1
size: many
V: TRBV6-1
D: -
CDR3: CASSEELGRDEAFF

J: TRBJ2-1
size: -
V: TRBV15
D: -
CDR3: CATSAKGTNYNEQFF

J: TRBJ2-1
size: few
V: TRBV14
D: TRBD1
CDR3: CASSRLRGTGYNEQFF

J: TRBJ1-6
size: -
V: TRBV21-1
D: -
CDR3: CASGVGQGNSPLHF

J: TRBJ2-5
size: -
V: TRBV25-1
D: -
CDR3: CASSKGVWETQYF

J: TRBJ1-2
size: few
V: TRBV7-2
D: -
CDR3: CASSRTGPYGYTF

J: TRBJ2-1
size: few
V: TRBV24-1
D: -
CDR3: CATSDFSGYNEQFF

J: TRBJ2-3
size: -
V: TRBV7-9
D: -
CDR3: CASSLLPGAIVDTQYF

J: TRBJ2-7
size: -
V: TRBV20-1
D: -
CDR3: CSARDGADSFYEQYF

J: TRBJ1-1
size: few
V: TRBV9
D: TRBD1
CDR3: CASSVVGQGVTEAFF

J: TRBJ2-3
size: few
V: TRBV5-1
D: -
CDR3: CASSSGVVADTQYF

J: TRBJ2-1
size: many
V: TRBV6-2/TRBV6-3
D: TRBD2
CDR3: CASRPSLAGGPSYNEQFF

J: TRBJ2-2
size: few
V: TRBV3-1
D: -
CDR3: CASSQSTTGELFF

J: TRBJ2-1
size: few
V: TRBV4-1
D: -
CDR3: CASSQGRAVNEQFF

J: TRBJ2-7
size: -
V: TRBV6-5
D: TRBD1
CDR3: CASSYIGQGAYEQYF

J: TRBJ1-1
size: few
V: TRBV12-3/TRBV12-4
D: -
CDR3: CASSNREMNTEAFF

J: TRBJ2-5
size: once
V: TRBV12-3/TRBV12-4
D: TRBD1
CDR3: CASSLNRGREETQYF

J: TRBJ1-2
size: few
V: TRBV2
D: -
CDR3: CASSPLLGYTF

J: TRBJ1-4
size: -
V: TRBV2
D: -
CDR3: CASSFGAAEKLFF

J: TRBJ1-1
size: -
V: TRBV4-1
D: TRBD1
CDR3: CASSQDGQVGTEAFF

J: TRBJ2-3
size: many
V: TRBV5-1
D: TRBD2
CDR3: CASSSGLGVADTQYF